The 5 T cell receptor beta chains below were found in one sample sequenced in a study of control samples from healthy donors and cancer patients. This table comes from immunoSEQ multiplex PCR, and its TCRdb copy is limited to in-frame clones, with some not included. The sample contains 50,000 or so clones, 85% to 95% of which appear only once. Sample: PBMCs. The receptors originated from a woman aged 45-60 years with head and neck cancer.

This chain joins TRBV27 and TRBJ1-2, with 8 bases matching TRBD1. V lost 0 bases and J lost 3; bases outside the gene matches: 6. This CDR3 has 16 amino acids. Germline V gives CDR1 MNHEY, CDR2 SMNVEV (reference sequence). The CDR3 loop reads CASSLSQQGGDYGYTF. For the CDR3, the DNA is TGTGCCAGCAGTTTATCCCAACAGGGGGGGGACTATGGCTACACCTTC.

The genes are TRBV13 and TRBJ2-5; no clear D gene. The CDR3 is 12 residues long. Trimming took off 2 bases at V and 4 bases at J, with 5 bases between the two ends. Germline CDR1 PRHDT, CDR2 FYEKMQ (reference sequence). CDR3 DNA: TGTGCCAGCAGCTTACAGTTAGAGACCCAGTACTTC. This sequence encodes CASSLQLETQYF.

The rearrangement links TRBV11-2 to TRBJ1-2; D is ambiguous. This CDR3 is built from 14 residues. Germline values: CDR1 SGHAT, CDR2 FQNNGV. The chain's CDR3 is CIGQQLRQGFGYTF. Written as DNA, the CDR3 is TGTATAGGCCAGCAGCTTAGACAAGGGTTTGGCTACACCTTC.

This chain links TRBV6-4 with TRBJ2-3; 11 bases fit TRBD2. V lost 5 bases and J lost 0; bases outside the gene matches: 10. CDR3 length equals 18 residues. Per germline, CDR1 MRHNA and CDR2 SNTAGT. In DNA form, the CDR3 reads TGTGCCAGCAGTCGGCCTAGCGGGAGGTTTTCTAGCACAGATACGCAGTATTTT. Protein product: CASSRPSGRFSSTDTQYF.

This chain uses TRBV6-2 or TRBV6-3 with TRBJ1-2; no clear D gene. Germline loops: CDR1 MNHEY, CDR2 SVGEGT. Trimming left V 0 bases short and J 6 bases short, with 11 bases between. The CDR3 covers 14 residues. CDR3 sequence: CASSYSFGRDGYTF. The CDR3 coding sequence is TGTGCCAGCAGTTACTCGTTTGGAAGAGATGGCTACACCTTC.